Sequencing of this T cell receptor beta chain was carried out in a study of T cell repertoires in cytomegalovirus infection. Study-wide context: Recently described HLA-C-restricted plus well-studied HLA-B-restricted CMV epitopes were used. CMV infection together with matching HLA type was indicated by public TCR beta signatures. General observations from the study: Carriers of CMV plus the relevant HLA were identified by cumulative public TCR beta family frequency. It was HLA-C-restricted CMV-specific TCR beta clonotypes that dominated the response ex vivo.

To note about this clonotype: What it binds is unknown.

Via MiXCR, TCRdb re-called the reads, giving one row per CDR3 protein. This table holds about 280,000 distinct CDR3 sequences, 20% to 25% found once. CDR3 length: 17 amino acids. With 6 bases removed from V and 2 bases from J, the gap between germline ends came to 20 bases. The V and J genes are TRBV12-3 or TRBV12-4 and TRBJ2-1, with D perhaps matching TRBD1 (6 bases). This TCR came from a human donor in good health (CMV status not recorded). Some clones in this sample may be carry-over from other donors' samples. The sample in question was cultured PBMCs, obtained from culture after CMV antigen stimulation. As DNA, the CDR3 is TGTGCCAGCAGCCAACGGAGAAACAGGGTAACCTACAATGAGCAGTTCTTC. Amino acid sequence: CASSQRRNRVTYNEQFF.